The T cell receptor (beta chain) under discussion was sequenced for a study of T cells in Graves' hyperthyroidism and ophthalmopathy. There are many counts of this clonotype. The antigen is unknown. The CDR3 covers 15 residues. CDR1 is SGHTA, CDR2 FQGTGA, per germline. The V end was cut by 3 bases, the J end by 0 bases, with 9 bases between. Disease duration under 2 months; hyperthyroidism patients were aged 18 to 65. Based on clinical symptoms, serum thyroxine and TRAb, thyroid ultrasound and orbital computed tomography, diagnoses were reached. Study-level results: The blood repertoire included most of the expanded thyroid clonotypes above 0.001. Ophthalmopathy prediction by the model preceded onset by a median about 6.5 months.

RNA transcripts were the template for amplifying TCR beta CDR3 regions. The HTBI primer set served for first-round RT-PCR of the TCR CDR3. TCRdb reanalysed the multiplex PCR reads using MiXCR and keeps one entry per CDR3 protein. The sample contains 400,000 to 500,000 distinct CDR3 sequences, under 15% of which appear only once. The sequence was collected from a woman between 18 and 30 years old with Graves' hyperthyroidism. The chain is built from TRBV7-3 and TRBJ2-1; D gene ambiguous. Sequences were obtained from blood. CDR3 amino acids: CASSFSKSSYNEQFF. The CDR3 DNA follows: TGTGCCAGCAGCTTTAGCAAATCCTCCTACAATGAGCAGTTCTTC. Full variable domain (missing parts from reference TRBV7-3 and TRBJ2-1): GAGVSQTPSNKVTEKGKYVELRCDPISGHTALYWYRQSLGQGPEFLIYFQGTGAADDSGLPNDRFFAVRPEGSVSTLKIQRTERGDSAVYLCASSFSKSSYNEQFFGPGTRLTVL.